The source of this T cell receptor (beta chain) is a study of T cells in Graves' hyperthyroidism and ophthalmopathy. Germline values: CDR1 SEHNR, CDR2 FQNEAQ (reference sequence). The CDR3 runs to 13 residues. The investigators amplified TCR beta CDR3 regions from RNA transcripts. With the HTBI primer set, the TCR CDR3 went through a first round of RT-PCR. TCRdb reprocessed the multiplex PCR reads with MiXCR, giving one entry per CDR3 protein. The sample lists approximately 870,000 distinct CDR3 sequences; over 35% were seen once. Around 9.9 ml of fresh peripheral blood supplied the PBMCs. As regards this clonotype: At one of its ends the junction is not consistent with the germline gene, which may arise from a read error.

The TCR sequence derives from a man in his late teens or twenties with Graves' hyperthyroidism. The sample was blood. The rearrangement links TRBV7-9 to TRBJ1-1; D is undetermined. CDR3 region: CASRTTENAEAFF. The CDR3 DNA is TGTGCCAGCAGAACCACAGAGAACGCTGAAGCTTTCTTT.